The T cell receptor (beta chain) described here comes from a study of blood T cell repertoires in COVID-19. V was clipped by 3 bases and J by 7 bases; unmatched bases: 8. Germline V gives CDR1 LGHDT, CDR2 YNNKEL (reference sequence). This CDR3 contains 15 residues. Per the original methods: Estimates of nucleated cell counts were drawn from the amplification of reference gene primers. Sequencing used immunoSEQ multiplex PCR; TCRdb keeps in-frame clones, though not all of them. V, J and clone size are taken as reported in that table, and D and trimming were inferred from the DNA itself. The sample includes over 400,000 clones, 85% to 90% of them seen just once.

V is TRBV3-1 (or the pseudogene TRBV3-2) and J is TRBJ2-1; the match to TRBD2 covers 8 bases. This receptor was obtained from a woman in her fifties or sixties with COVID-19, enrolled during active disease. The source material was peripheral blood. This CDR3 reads CASSHSAGGANEQFF. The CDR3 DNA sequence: TGTGCCAGCAGCCATTCGGCCGGGGGGGCTAATGAGCAGTTCTTC.